This TCR beta chain emerged from a study of T cells after yellow fever vaccination. The CDR3 is 15 residues long. The germline V gene encodes CDR1 MNHEY and CDR2 SVGEGT. V gave up 3 bases and J gave up 6 bases; unmatched junction bases: 5. TCRdb reanalysed the 5' RACE reads using MiXCR and keeps one entry per CDR3 protein. The repertoire holds around 160,000 distinct CDR3 sequences, 6.5% to 8.5% seen once, with approximately 2.4% in the top ten. This receptor was identified in a man between 18 and 35 years old who received the YFV17D yellow fever vaccine. The rearrangement joins TRBV6-2 or TRBV6-3 to TRBJ2-2; 9 nucleotides agree with TRBD1. The sample in question was CD4+ T cells sorted from PBMCs, obtained 5 to 6 days after the first yellow fever vaccination. In DNA, the CDR3 is TGTGCCAGCAGTTATTATGGACAGGGGTCCGGGGAGCTGTTTTTT. Translation: CASSYYGQGSGELFF.